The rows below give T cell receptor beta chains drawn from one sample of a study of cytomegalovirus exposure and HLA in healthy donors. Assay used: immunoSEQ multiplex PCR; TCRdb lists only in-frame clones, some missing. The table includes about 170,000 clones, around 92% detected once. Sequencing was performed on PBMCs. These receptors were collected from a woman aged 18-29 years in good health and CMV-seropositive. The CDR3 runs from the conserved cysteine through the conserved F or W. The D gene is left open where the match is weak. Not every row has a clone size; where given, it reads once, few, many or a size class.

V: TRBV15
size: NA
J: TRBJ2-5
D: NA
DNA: TGTGCCACCAGCAGAGAAGGGGGAACCCAAGAGACCCAGTACTTC
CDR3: CATSREGGTQETQYF

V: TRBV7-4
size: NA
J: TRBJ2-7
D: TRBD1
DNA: TGTGCCAGCGAGCCCGTGGGGACAGGGGCCTACGAGCAGTACTTC
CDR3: CASEPVGTGAYEQYF

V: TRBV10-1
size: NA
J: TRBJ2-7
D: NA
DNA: TGCGCCAGCGGAAGAGGCGAGCAGTACTTC
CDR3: CASGRGEQYF

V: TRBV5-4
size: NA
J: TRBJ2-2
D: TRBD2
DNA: TGTGCCAGCAGCTTGGGAGGGAGGGTAAACACCGGGGAGCTGTTTTTT
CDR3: CASSLGGRVNTGELFF

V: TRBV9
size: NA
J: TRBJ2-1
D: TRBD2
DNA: TGTGCCAGCAGCGTCGAAAGCGGGAGGGCCGAGGATGAGCAGTTCTTC
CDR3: CASSVESGRAEDEQFF

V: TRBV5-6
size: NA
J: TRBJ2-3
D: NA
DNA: TGTGCCAGCAGGAAGGACAACCCATACACAGATACGCAGTATTTT
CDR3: CASRKDNPYTDTQYF

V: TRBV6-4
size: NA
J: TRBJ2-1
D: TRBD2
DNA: TGTGCCAGCAGTGACTCTCCTAGCGGGACCTACAATGAGCAGTTCTTC
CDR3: CASSDSPSGTYNEQFF

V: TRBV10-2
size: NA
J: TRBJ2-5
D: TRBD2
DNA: TGCGCCAGCAGTGAAGGACTAGGGGAGACCCAGTACTTC
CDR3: CASSEGLGETQYF

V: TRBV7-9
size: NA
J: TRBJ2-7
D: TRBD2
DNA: TGTGCCAGCAGCCTAACCGGGACTAGCGGGACCTACGAGCAGTACTTC
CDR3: CASSLTGTSGTYEQYF

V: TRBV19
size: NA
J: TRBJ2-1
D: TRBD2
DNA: TGTGCCAGTAGTAGCGGGAGGGCCATCGATGAGCAGTTCTTC
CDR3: CASSSGRAIDEQFF

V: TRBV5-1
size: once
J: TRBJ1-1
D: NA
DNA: TGCGCCAGCAGCTTACGAGCAGACAGAATGAACACTGAAGCTTTCTTT
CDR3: CASSLRADRMNTEAFF

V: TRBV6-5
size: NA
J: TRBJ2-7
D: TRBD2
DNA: TGTGCCAGCAGGGCCCGGGGGGTAGGCTACGAGCAGTACTTC
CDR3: CASRARGVGYEQYF

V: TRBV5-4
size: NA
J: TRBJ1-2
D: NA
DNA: TGTGCCAGCAGCTTGGAACAGAACTATGGCTACACCTTC
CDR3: CASSLEQNYGYTF

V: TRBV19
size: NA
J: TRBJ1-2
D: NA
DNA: TGTGCCAGTCGACAGTATGGCTACACCTTC
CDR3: CASRQYGYTF

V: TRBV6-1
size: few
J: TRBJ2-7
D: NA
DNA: TGTGCCAGCAGTGGGGCGGACTTCTCCTACGAGCAGTACTTC
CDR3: CASSGADFSYEQYF

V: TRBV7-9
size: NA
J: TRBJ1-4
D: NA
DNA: TGTGCCAGCAGCTTAGTAGGGGCTGGGGAAAAACTGTTTTTT
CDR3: CASSLVGAGEKLFF

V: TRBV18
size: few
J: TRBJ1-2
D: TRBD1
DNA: TGTGCCAGCTCACCTGTCGGACAGGGCGATGGCTACACCTTC
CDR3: CASSPVGQGDGYTF

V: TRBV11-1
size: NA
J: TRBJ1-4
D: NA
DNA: TGTGCCAGCAGCTTGGAGGGGAGTAATGAAAAACTGTTTTTT
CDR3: CASSLEGSNEKLFF

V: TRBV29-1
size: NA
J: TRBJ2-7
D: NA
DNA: TGCAGCGTTGCGGGTACGACCCGTTACGAGCAGTACTTC
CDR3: CSVAGTTRYEQYF

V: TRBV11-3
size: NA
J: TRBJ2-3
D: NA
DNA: TGTGCCAGCAGCCGACTAGAAGCATTAACAGATACGCAGTATTTT
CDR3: CASSRLEALTDTQYF

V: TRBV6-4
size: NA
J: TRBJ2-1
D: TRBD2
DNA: TGTGCCAGCAGTGAGTACGGACTAGCGGGGGAGTACAATGAGCAGTTCTTC
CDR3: CASSEYGLAGEYNEQFF

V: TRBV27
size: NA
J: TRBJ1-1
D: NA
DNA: TGTGCCAGCAGTATAAACGGGGGGGTGGACACTGAAGCTTTCTTT
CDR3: CASSINGGVDTEAFF

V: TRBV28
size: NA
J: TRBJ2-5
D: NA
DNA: TGTGCCAGCATCAACGCGTACGGGAAGACCCAGTACTTC
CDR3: CASINAYGKTQYF

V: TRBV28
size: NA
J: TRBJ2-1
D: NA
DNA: TGTGCCAGCAGTCCAACTTCCAGGGAGTTAGCGGAGATTGAGCAGTTCTTC
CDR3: CASSPTSRELAEIEQFF

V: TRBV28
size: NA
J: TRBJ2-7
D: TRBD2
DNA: TGTGCCAGCAGTTCGGCCCATAGCGGGAGGGCCAACGAGCAGTACTTC
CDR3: CASSSAHSGRANEQYF

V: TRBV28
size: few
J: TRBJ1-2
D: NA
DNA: TGTGCCAGCAGTGTTGGAGGGGCTGCATATGGCTACACCTTC
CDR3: CASSVGGAAYGYTF

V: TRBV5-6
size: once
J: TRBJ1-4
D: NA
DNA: TGTGCCAGCAGCTCCTTAAGGGAGTTAGGCGAAAAACTGTTTTTT
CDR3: CASSSLRELGEKLFF

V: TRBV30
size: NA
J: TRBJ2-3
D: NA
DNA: TGTGCCAGCCGAGGGACAGATACGCAGTATTTT
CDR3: CASRGTDTQYF

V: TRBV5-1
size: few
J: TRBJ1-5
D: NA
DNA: TGCGCCAGCAGGCTAACAGGGATTGGGTCTCAGCCCCAGCATTTT
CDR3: CASRLTGIGSQPQHF

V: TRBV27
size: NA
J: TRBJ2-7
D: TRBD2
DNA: TGTGCCAGCAGCTCCGGGACTAGCGTGGTTTGCGAGCAGTACTTC
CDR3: CASSSGTSVVCEQYF

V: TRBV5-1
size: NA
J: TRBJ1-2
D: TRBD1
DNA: TGCGCCAGCAGCTTGGTGGAAACAGGGGAGATAGGCTACACCTTC
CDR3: CASSLVETGEIGYTF

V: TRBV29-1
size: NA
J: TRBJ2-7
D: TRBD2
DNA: TGCAGCGTTCCAGCCAGCGGGAGTGCGTACGAGCAGTACTTC
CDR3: CSVPASGSAYEQYF

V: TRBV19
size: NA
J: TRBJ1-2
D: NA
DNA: TGTGCCAGTAGTACCCAGACAGTGACGAATGGCTACACCTTC
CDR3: CASSTQTVTNGYTF

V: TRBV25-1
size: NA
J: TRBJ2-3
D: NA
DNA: TGTGCCAGCAGTGAAGTTCTAGCGGATACGCAGTATTTT
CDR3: CASSEVLADTQYF

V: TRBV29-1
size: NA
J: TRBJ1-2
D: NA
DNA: TGCAGCGTTGAAGATCAGGCCCGTCAGACCTTC
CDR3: CSVEDQARQTF

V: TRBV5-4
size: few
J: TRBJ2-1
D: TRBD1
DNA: TGTGCCAGCAGCTTATTCGAGGGGACAGATGAGCAGTTCTTC
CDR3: CASSLFEGTDEQFF

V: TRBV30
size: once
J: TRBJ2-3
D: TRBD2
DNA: TGTGCCTCCTCCGTGGCTAGCGGGAGAGCAGATACGCAGTATTTT
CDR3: CASSVASGRADTQYF

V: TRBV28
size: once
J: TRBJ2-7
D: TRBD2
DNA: TGTGCCAGCAGTTCCGCCCGGGGGGGAGAGGACTTC
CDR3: CASSSARGGEDF

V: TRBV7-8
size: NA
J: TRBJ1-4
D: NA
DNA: TGTGCCAGCAGCTCGCAGGGGACAACTAATGAAAAACTGTTTTTT
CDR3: CASSSQGTTNEKLFF

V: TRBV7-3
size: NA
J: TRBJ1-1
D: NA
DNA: TGTGCCAGCCGGGAAGGGGGATCGGACACTGAAGCTTTCTTT
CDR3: CASREGGSDTEAFF

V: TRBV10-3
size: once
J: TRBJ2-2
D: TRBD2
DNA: TGTGCCATCGGGACCGGACTAGCGGGGAACACCGGGGAGCTGTTTTTT
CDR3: CAIGTGLAGNTGELFF

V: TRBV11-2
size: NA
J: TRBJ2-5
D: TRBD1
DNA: TGTGCCAGCAGCACCGGGACAGGGGATCAAGAGACCCAGTACTTC
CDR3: CASSTGTGDQETQYF

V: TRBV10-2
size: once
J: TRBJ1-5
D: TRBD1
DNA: TGCGCCAGCAGTCCCGGGACAGGGGTCAATCAGCCCCAGCATTTT
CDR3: CASSPGTGVNQPQHF

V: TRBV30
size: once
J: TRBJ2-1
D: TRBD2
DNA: TGTGCCTGCCCGGGACTAGCGAGTAATTCCACCTACAATGAGCAGTTCTTC
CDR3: CACPGLASNSTYNEQFF

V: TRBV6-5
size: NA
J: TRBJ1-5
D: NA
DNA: TGTGCCAGCAGTTACGACAGGTTCGGCAATCAGCCCCAGCATTTT
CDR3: CASSYDRFGNQPQHF

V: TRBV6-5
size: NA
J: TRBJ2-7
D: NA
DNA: TGTGCCAGCAGCGACAGTTCAACAGCCTACGAGCAGTACTTC
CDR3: CASSDSSTAYEQYF

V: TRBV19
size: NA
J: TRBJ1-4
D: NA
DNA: TGTGCCAGTAAGGGAGGTGCCTGGGAAAAACTGTTTTTT
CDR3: CASKGGAWEKLFF

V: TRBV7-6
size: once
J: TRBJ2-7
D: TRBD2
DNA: TGTGCCAGCAGCTCCCCCTGGACTAGCGGGGTCTACGTAGAGCAGTACTTC
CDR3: CASSSPWTSGVYVEQYF

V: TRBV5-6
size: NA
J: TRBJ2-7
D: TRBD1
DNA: TGTGCCAGCAGCCGGGGACAGGGATCCTACGAGCAGTACTTC
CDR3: CASSRGQGSYEQYF

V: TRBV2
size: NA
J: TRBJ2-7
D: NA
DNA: TGTGCCAGCAGTGAACGGACAGCCTACGAGCAGTACTTC
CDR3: CASSERTAYEQYF

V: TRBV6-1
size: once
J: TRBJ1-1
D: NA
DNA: TGTGCCAGCAGTTCAAGATCGGTGGCTTTCTTT
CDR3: CASSSRSVAFF

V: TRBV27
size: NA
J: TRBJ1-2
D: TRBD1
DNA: TGTGCCAGCAGGGCCGTCGGGACAGCGCATGGCTACACCTTC
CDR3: CASRAVGTAHGYTF